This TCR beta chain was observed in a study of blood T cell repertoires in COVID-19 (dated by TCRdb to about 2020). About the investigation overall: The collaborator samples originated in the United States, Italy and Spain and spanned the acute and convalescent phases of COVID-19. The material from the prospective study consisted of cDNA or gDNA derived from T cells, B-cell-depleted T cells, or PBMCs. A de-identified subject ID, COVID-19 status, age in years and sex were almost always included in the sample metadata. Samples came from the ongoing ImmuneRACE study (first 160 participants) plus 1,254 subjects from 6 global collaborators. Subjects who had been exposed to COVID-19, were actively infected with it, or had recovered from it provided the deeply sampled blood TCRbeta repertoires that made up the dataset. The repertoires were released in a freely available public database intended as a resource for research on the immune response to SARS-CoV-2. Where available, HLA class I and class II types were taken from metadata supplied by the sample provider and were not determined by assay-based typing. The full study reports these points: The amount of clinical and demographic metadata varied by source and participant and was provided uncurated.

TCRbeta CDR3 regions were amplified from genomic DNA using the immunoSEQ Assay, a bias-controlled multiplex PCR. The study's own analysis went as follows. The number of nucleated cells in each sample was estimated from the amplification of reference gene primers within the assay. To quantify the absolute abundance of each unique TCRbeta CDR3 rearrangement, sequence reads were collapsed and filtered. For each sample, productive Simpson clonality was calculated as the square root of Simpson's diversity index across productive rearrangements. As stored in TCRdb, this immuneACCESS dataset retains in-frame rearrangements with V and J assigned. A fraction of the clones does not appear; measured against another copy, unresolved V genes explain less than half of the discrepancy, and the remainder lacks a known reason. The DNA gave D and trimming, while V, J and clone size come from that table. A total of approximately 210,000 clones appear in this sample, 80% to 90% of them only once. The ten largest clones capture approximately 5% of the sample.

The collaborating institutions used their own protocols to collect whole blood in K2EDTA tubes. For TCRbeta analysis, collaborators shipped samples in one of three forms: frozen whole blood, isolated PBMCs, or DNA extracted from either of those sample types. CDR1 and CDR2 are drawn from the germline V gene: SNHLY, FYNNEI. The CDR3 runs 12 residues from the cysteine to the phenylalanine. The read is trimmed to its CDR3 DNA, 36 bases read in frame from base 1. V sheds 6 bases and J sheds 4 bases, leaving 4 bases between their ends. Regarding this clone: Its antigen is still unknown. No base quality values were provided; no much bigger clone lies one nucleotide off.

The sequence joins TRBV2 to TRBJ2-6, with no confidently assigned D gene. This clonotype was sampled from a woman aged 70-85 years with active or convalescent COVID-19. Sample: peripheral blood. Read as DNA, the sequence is TGTGCCAGCAGGGCCGGGGCCAACGTCCTGACTTTC. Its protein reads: CASRAGANVLTF.